This T cell receptor beta chain was observed in a study of blood T cells in healthy people across ages (dated by TCRdb to between 2014 and 2017). For the wider study: In model experiments, template switching captured about one uniquely barcoded TCR beta cDNA molecule for every two T cells. Age-related changes in TCR beta repertoire diversity were measured in the study by deep sequencing normalized with unique cDNA molecular identifiers. Donors were grouped into four age groups: young (average about 15 years), middle-aged (about 38), aged (over 55) and long-lived (about 90). Donors of different ages were randomly distributed across sequencing lanes to avoid experimental bias. Two additional independent replicas of 1 million unique cDNA reads from the same blood draw were analyzed for two donors (one aged 18 to 30 and one aged 80 or older). Summary of the overall study and its limitations: As age increased, observed TCR beta diversity per million T cells dropped in a roughly linear way, and a significant reduction was already evident by age 40. Estimates of total diversity based on one million sequenced T cells were regarded as lower bounds and as underestimates. Since profiling was done on bulk unsorted PBMCs, naive and antigen-experienced compartments could not be conclusively compared. Compared with the aged group, the long-lived group had more naive CD4+ T cells, fewer expanded clones and increased TCR diversity, a pattern suggesting age selection. Because donor CMV infection status was unknown, age-related changes in expanded clonotypes were potentially confounded. Observed TCR beta diversity correlated strongly with the percentage of naive T cells measured by flow cytometry.

Libraries were built with 5' RACE. Sequencing instrument: Illumina HiSeq 2500. A second PCR of roughly 6 to 11 cycles was run with a J-beta primer mix and a sample-barcoded 5' primer. A unique molecular identifier was introduced onto each TCR beta cDNA molecule by a template-switch 5' adaptor carrying 12 random nucleotides. At least 3 million CDR3-containing paired-end reads were obtained from each sample. All of the RNA was converted into first-strand cDNA using the Mint cDNA synthesis kit, with a TRBC-specific oligonucleotide serving as the primer. Following uracil-DNA glycosylase treatment, a first 18-cycle PCR with universal primers M1SS and BC2_uni_R was performed on all cDNA. Turning to the authors' computational methods: Each sample was normalized by randomly selecting 1 million high-quality reads, each carrying a distinct molecular identifier. Instead of being binned into consensus sequences, reads with shared molecular identifiers were discarded. MiTCR, set to a Q25 quality threshold and the strictest error-elimination algorithm, was used for CDR3 identification, clonotype clustering and error correction. A nonparametric unseen species model using Euler transformation provided a lower-bound estimate of total TCR beta diversity. TCRdb's own reprocessing of the public reads used fastp at Q25 and MiXCR and kept productive beta chains. Duplicate CDR3 protein sequences are folded into a single record with the most common DNA and genes. TCRdb's processing, not the authors' own work, is the source of the V and J calls. The sample data list about 1.1 million distinct CDR3 sequences, and less than 45% of these were observed just once. 13% of the sample is held by the ten biggest clonotypes.

Details on this clonotype: What antigen it recognizes has not been identified. Per-base quality was not reported, and no clone a single base away is much larger than it.

Donors were a few dozen systemically healthy Caucasian individuals from Russia aged roughly 6 to 100 years. Ten milliliters of peripheral blood were collected from each donor into EDTA-treated Vacutainer tubes. PBMCs were isolated by Ficoll-Paque density-gradient centrifugation, with at least 7 million obtained per sample. Total RNA was extracted from PBMCs with Trizol reagent, with at least 5.5 micrograms obtained per sample. Naive CD45RAhigh/CD27high T cell percentages were measured by flow cytometry on a PBMC aliquot from every donor. This receptor was taken from a man in his late teens or twenties in good health. The sample taken for sequencing was blood.

The DNA is as follows: TGCGCCAGCAGCCAAGTGGGGGGATCGCGGGGGGACAACAATGAGCAGTACTTC. Translated, this gives CASSQVGGSRGDNNEQYF. The V and J segments used are TRBV4-1 and TRBJ2-1, with 8 middle bases fitting TRBD2. The J call is doubtful: the DNA matches TRBJ2-7 better. Per the germline V gene, MGHRA is the CDR1 and YSYEKL is the CDR2. Counted from cysteine to phenylalanine, this CDR3 has 18 amino acids. Left in the record is the CDR3 DNA by itself, 54 bases read in frame from the first base.